Sequencing of this T cell receptor beta chain was carried out in a study of graft-versus-host responses after intestinal transplantation. Turning to the study itself: Every recipient had anti-thymocyte globulin induction and 2 to 4 years of tacrolimus plus steroids.

The CDR3 is made up of 15 amino acids. The ends lost 0 bases at V and 4 bases at J; junction bases unmatched: 3. CDR1 and CDR2 (germline): ENHRY, SYGVKD. A note on this clone: Antigen unknown.

The assay was immunoSEQ multiplex PCR, and TCRdb's table has in-frame clones only and misses some. The sample holds just over 40,000 clones; approximately 95% are singletons and the top ten take roughly 0.52%. Overall study findings and caveats: Recipient marrow showed GvH clones, some seen first in ileum or blood.

The chain uses TRBV10-3 and TRBJ1-5, with 7 bases matching TRBD1. The sequencing used unstimulated CD8+ T cells sorted from spleen or lymph node cells, collected before transplant. The receptor was derived from a human donor who was the organ donor for an intestinal transplant. The CDR3 reads CAISESTGRNQPQHF. In DNA, the CDR3 is TGTGCCATCAGTGAGTCGACAGGGAGGAATCAGCCCCAGCATTTT.